The TCR beta chain under discussion was sequenced for a study of cytotoxic CD8 clonotypes in ibrutinib-treated CLL. In its sample, this clone was seen a few times. V was shortened by 5 bases and J by 6 bases, with 14 bases between the two germline ends. The CDR3 spans 13 residues. Germline lookup yields CDR1 SGHNT and CDR2 YENEEA. Produced via immunoSEQ multiplex PCR; TCRdb's table is partial and in-frame only. Altogether approximately 300,000 clones are present, around four fifths being singletons, with the ten largest covering over 5.5%. This TCR derives from a human donor with chronic lymphocytic leukemia. The sequences come from PBMCs, collected before ibrutinib treatment. The chain has TRBV11-3 and TRBJ2-7; D perhaps matches TRBD1 (6 bases). The CDR3 loop is CASSAILGGEQYF. For the CDR3, the DNA is TGTGCCAGCAGCGCCATACTAGGGGGCGAGCAGTACTTC.